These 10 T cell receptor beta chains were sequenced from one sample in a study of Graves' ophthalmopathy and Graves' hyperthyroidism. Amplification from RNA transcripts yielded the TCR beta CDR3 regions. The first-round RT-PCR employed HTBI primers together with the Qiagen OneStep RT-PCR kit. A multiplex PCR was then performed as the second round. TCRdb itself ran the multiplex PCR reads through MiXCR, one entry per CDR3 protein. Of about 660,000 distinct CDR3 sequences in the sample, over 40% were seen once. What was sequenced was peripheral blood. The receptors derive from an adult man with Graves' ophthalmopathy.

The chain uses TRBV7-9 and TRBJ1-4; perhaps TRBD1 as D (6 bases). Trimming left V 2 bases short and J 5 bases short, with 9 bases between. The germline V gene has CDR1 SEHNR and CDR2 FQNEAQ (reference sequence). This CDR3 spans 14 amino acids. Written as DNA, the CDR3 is TGTGCCAGCAGCTTAAAGGGGGGAAATGAAAAACTGTTTTTT. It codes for CASSLKGGNEKLFF.

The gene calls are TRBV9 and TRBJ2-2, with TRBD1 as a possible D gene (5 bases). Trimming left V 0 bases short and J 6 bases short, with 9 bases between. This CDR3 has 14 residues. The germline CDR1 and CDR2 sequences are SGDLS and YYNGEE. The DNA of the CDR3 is TGTGCCAGCAGCGTAGGAGCAGGGCCCGGGGAGCTGTTTTTT. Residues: CASSVGAGPGELFF.

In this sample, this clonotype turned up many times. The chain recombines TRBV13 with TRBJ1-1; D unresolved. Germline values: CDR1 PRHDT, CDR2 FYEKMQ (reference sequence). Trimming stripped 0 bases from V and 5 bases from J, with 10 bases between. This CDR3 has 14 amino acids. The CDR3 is CASSLGLGGTEAFF. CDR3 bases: TGTGCCAGCAGCTTAGGCCTTGGAGGAACTGAAGCTTTCTTT.

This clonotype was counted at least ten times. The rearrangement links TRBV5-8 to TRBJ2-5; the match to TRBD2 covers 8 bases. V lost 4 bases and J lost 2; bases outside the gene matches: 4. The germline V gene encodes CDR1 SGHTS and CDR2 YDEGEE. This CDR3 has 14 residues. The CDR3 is CASSLGTRQETQYF. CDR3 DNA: TGTGCCAGCAGCCTAGGGACTAGGCAAGAGACCCAGTACTTC.

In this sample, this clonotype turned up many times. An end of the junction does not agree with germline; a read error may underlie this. The CDR3 is CASSFKGNAGELFF. CDR3 in DNA: TGTGCCAGCAGCTTTAAGGGGAACGCCGGGGAGCTGTTTTTT. This chain uses TRBV7-9 with TRBJ2-2, with D possibly being TRBD1 (5 bases). CDR3 length: 14 residues. Germline CDR1 and CDR2: SEHNR and FQNEAQ (reference sequence).

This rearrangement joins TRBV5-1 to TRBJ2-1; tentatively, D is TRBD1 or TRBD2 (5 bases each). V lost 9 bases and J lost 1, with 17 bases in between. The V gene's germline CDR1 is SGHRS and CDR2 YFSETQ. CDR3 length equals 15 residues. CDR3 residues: CAIRWGWESYNEQFF. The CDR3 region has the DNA TGCGCCATCCGCTGGGGGTGGGAATCCTACAATGAGCAGTTCTTC. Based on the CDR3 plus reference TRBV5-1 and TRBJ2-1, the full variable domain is KAGVTQTPRYLIKTRGQQVTLSCSPISGHRSVSWYQQTPGQGLQFLFEYFSETQRNKGNFPGRFSGRQFSNSRSEMNVSTLELGDSALYLCAIRWGWESYNEQFFGPGTRLTVL.

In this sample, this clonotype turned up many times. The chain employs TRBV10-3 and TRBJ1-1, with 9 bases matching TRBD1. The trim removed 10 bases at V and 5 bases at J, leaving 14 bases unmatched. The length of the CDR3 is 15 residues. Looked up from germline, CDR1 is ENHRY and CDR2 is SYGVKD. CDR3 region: CATRTGDREVTEAFF. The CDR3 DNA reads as TGTGCCACCAGGACAGGGGATCGCGAGGTTACTGAAGCTTTCTTT.

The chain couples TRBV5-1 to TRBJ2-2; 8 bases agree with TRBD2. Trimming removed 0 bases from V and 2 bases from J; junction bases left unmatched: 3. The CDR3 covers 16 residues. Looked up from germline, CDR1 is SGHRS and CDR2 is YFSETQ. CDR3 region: CASSLVSGVNTGELFF. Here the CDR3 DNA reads TGCGCCAGCAGCTTGGTTAGCGGGGTTAACACCGGGGAGCTGTTTTTT.

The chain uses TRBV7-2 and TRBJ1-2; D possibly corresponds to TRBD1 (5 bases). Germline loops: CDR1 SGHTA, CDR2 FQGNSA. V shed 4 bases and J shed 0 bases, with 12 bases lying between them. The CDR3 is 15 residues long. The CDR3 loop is CASSSGTKANYGYTF. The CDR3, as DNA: TGTGCCAGCAGCTCAGGGACGAAAGCTAACTATGGCTACACCTTC.

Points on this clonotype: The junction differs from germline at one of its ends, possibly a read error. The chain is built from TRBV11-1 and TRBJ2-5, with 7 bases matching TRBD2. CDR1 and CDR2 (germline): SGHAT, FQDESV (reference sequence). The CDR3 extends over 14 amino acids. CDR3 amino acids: CASSRGTNPETRYF. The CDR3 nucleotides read TGTGCCAGCAGCCGGGGGACTAACCCAGAGACCCGGTACTTC.